Shown below are 8 T cell receptor beta chains from a single sample sequenced in a study of T-cell reconstitution after alpha-beta-depleted transplantation in children. Construction of the TCRbeta library involved unique molecular identifiers. TCRdb re-called the PCR reads with MiXCR, one entry per CDR3 protein. The sample records 400,000 to 500,000 distinct CDR3 sequences, roughly a tenth being singletons. This sample comprised PBMCs from the stem cell graft donor, obtained from the stem cell graft. The receptors originated from a human donor who donated a stem cell graft to a child with acute myeloid leukemia.

This chain uses TRBV7-2 with TRBJ1-1, with D uncertain. CDR1 is SGHTA, CDR2 FQGNSA, per germline. The CDR3 contains 14 residues. The V end was cut by 1 base, the J end by 8 bases, with 14 bases between. In DNA, the CDR3 is TGTACCAGCAGCTTAGGCTCTGAGCCTCGAGAAGCTTTCTTT. This encodes CTSSLGSEPREAFF.

The chain links TRBV20-1 to TRBJ2-5; 7 bases fit TRBD1. The trim removed 4 bases at V and 3 bases at J, leaving 5 bases unmatched. CDR1 and CDR2 from the germline V gene are DFQATT and SNEGSKA (reference sequence). The CDR3 is 13 residues long. CDR3 in DNA: TGCAGTGCTAAGGGACAGACTAAAGAGACCCAGTACTTC. It is translated as CSAKGQTKETQYF.

This chain links TRBV5-1 with TRBJ2-3, with TRBD1 matching 7 bases. The ends lost 1 base at V and 1 base at J; junction bases unmatched: 3. Germline CDR1 and CDR2: SGHRS and YFSETQ. The CDR3 runs to 15 residues. The chain's CDR3 is CASSLFGTGTDTQYF. CDR3 bases: TGCGCCAGCAGCTTGTTCGGGACAGGCACAGATACGCAGTATTTT.

The rearrangement links TRBV27 to TRBJ2-5; a possible D gene is TRBD1 (6 bases). Germline assignment: CDR1 MNHEY and CDR2 SMNVEV (reference sequence). This CDR3 spans 14 amino acids. The V end lost 8 bases, the J end lost 4 bases, and 17 bases lay between the germline ends. DNA of the CDR3: TGTGCCAGCTCCGAAGGGGGAAGGGTAGAGACCCAGTACTTC. Translation gives CASSEGGRVETQYF.

In its sample, this clonotype was seen a few times. This rearrangement joins TRBV20-1 to TRBJ2-3; D is possibly TRBD1 (6 bases). CDR3 size: 13 residues. The V gene's germline CDR1 is DFQATT and CDR2 SNEGSKA (reference sequence). V lost 6 bases, J lost 6 bases, and 16 bases lay in between. Written as DNA, the CDR3 is TGCAGTGCGGCGAACAGGGTCTTGGATACGCAGTATTTT. Translated, it gives CSAANRVLDTQYF.

At least ten counts were recorded for this clonotype. This chain links TRBV27 with TRBJ1-3; a possible D gene is TRBD1 (5 bases). Trimming shortened V by 5 bases and J by 3 bases, and 8 bases separated the two germline ends. The germline V gene encodes CDR1 MNHEY and CDR2 SMNVEV (reference sequence). The length of the CDR3 is 13 residues. The CDR3: CASSRGGGNTIYF. CDR3 DNA sequence: TGTGCCAGCAGTAGGGGAGGTGGAAACACCATATATTTT.

The V gene is TRBV6-1, the J gene TRBJ1-5; D is uncertain. Germline CDR1 and CDR2: MNHNS and SASEGT. Trimming took off 7 bases at V and 0 bases at J, with 13 bases between the two ends. This CDR3 has 15 residues. In DNA, the CDR3 is TGTGCCAGCATTGGGAGAGTTAATAGCAATCAGCCCCAGCATTTT. This translates into CASIGRVNSNQPQHF.

This clonotype was detected many times. This chain joins TRBV20-1 and TRBJ2-5; no definite D call. The V and J ends lost 5 bases and 1 base respectively, with 11 bases between them. The CDR3 spans 13 residues. The V gene's germline CDR1 is DFQATT and CDR2 SNEGSKA (reference sequence). The chain's CDR3 is CSAHRHAQETQYF. CDR3 DNA sequence: TGCAGTGCTCATCGACACGCCCAAGAGACCCAGTACTTC.